Shown below are 25 T cell receptor beta chains from a single sample sequenced in a study of shared clonotypes between healthy human individuals. Measured with immunoSEQ multiplex PCR; TCRdb has only the in-frame clones, and not every one. The sample contains roughly 640,000 clones, around two thirds of which appear only once. The sequencing sample was made of memory CD4+ T cells sorted from blood. Subset defined: CD45RA-negative fraction. All receptors derive from a woman in her 30s in good health.

The chain links TRBV2 to TRBJ2-5, with TRBD2 matching 9 bases. The germline V gene encodes CDR1 SNHLY and CDR2 FYNNEI. J gave up 7 bases and V 10 bases, and 13 bases lay outside the gene matches. The CDR3 loop spans 14 amino acids. This CDR3 is CANQVAGALATQYF. The CDR3 DNA reads as TGTGCCAACCAAGTAGCGGGAGCTTTAGCGACCCAGTACTTC. Looking up the rest from reference TRBV2 and TRBJ2-5 gives the full variable domain: EPEVTQTPSHQVTQMGQEVILRCVPISNHLYFYWYRQILGQKVEFLVSFYNNEISEKSEIFDDQFSVERPDGSNFTLKIRSTKLEDSAMYFCANQVAGALATQYFGPGTRLLVL.

There are many counts of this clone. The chain combines TRBV6-5 with TRBJ2-2; D is unclear. V lost 7 bases and J 7 bases, leaving 13 bases between the germline ends. The CDR3 contains 13 residues. The germline gives CDR1 MNHEY, CDR2 SVGAGI. CDR3 in amino acids: CASTPGLLGELFF. The DNA for the CDR3 is TGTGCCAGCACCCCTGGGCTCCTCGGGGAGCTGTTTTTT.

This chain uses TRBV6-5 with TRBJ2-2; D possibly corresponds to TRBD2 (6 bases). This CDR3 has 16 residues. Trimming pared 2 bases from V and 2 bases from J, leaving 12 bases between. CDR1 MNHEY and CDR2 SVGAGI come from the germline V gene. The CDR3 sequence: CASSYTAGLNTGELFF. DNA for the CDR3: TGTGCCAGCAGTTACACAGCGGGCCTCAACACCGGGGAGCTGTTTTTT.

Points on this clone: This specimen includes other DNA sequences encoding the same CDR3. V gene TRBV5-6 combines with J gene TRBJ2-5, with 11 positions matching TRBD1. The CDR3 covers 15 residues. V lost 3 bases and J lost 4; bases outside the gene matches: 5. Germline V gene lookup returns CDR1 SGHDT and CDR2 YYEEEE. The CDR3 DNA reads as TGTGCCAGCAGCTCTCCCGGGACAGGGGGAGAGACCCAGTACTTC. Its protein product is CASSSPGTGGETQYF.

The chain recombines TRBV2 with TRBJ2-5; 8 bases agree with TRBD2. TRBJ2-7 explains the end of the DNA better; the J call may be wrong. The V gene's germline CDR1 is SNHLY and CDR2 FYNNEI. The CDR3 sequence is 13 residues long. The CDR3: CASIREGPHEQYF. In DNA form, the CDR3 reads TGTGCCAGCATCCGGGAGGGGCCCCACGAGCAGTACTTC.

This chain links TRBV11-2 with TRBJ2-3; 9 bases match TRBD2. V trimming: 4 bases; J trimming: 5 bases; junction bases outside the gene matches: 4. The germline gives CDR1 SGHAT, CDR2 FQNNGV. The CDR3 runs 14 residues. CDR3 sequence (DNA): TGTGCCAGCAGCTCTGGACTAGCGTTAGATACGCAGTATTTT. Protein product: CASSSGLALDTQYF.

This clone occurred a few times. V is TRBV6-5 and J is TRBJ2-3; D perhaps matches TRBD1 (6 bases). Trimming took off 2 bases at V and 5 bases at J, with 14 bases between the two ends. The germline gives CDR1 MNHEY, CDR2 SVGAGI. This CDR3 region has 15 residues. The CDR3 region is CASSYRRGSGDTQYF. The CDR3 DNA reads as TGTGCCAGCAGTTACCGCAGGGGTTCTGGAGATACGCAGTATTTT.

The chain joins TRBV5-1 to TRBJ1-1; D gene unclear. The CDR3 runs 15 residues. CDR1 and CDR2 from the germline V gene are SGHRS and YFSETQ. V gave up 0 bases and J gave up 0 bases, with 9 bases separating them. For the CDR3, the DNA is TGCGCCAGCAGCTTGGAGTATGCAGTGAACACTGAAGCTTTCTTT. It yields the protein CASSLEYAVNTEAFF.

This rearrangement joins TRBV5-1 to TRBJ2-1; 7 bases are a match to TRBD2. This CDR3 comprises 17 residues. The ends lost 1 base at V and 4 bases at J; junction bases unmatched: 11. CDR1 SGHRS and CDR2 YFSETQ come from the germline V gene. CDR3 loop: CASSLTGQRDLYNEQFF. DNA for the CDR3: TGCGCCAGCAGCTTGACGGGGCAGCGGGACCTATACAATGAGCAGTTCTTC.

This chain links TRBV19 with TRBJ2-4; 8 bases line up with TRBD2. The CDR3 has 15 amino acids. Germline values: CDR1 LNHDA, CDR2 SQIVND (reference sequence). The V and J ends lost 7 bases and 1 base, in that order; junction bases with no gene match: 6. As DNA, the CDR3 is TGTGCCAGTAACATCGGGGGGGAGGCCAAAAACATTCAGTACTTC. This encodes CASNIGGEAKNIQYF.

This clone came up once. V and J are TRBV7-2 and TRBJ2-3, with D perhaps TRBD1 (5 bases). Trimming took off 3 bases at V and 0 bases at J, with 10 bases between the two ends. This CDR3 has 15 residues. Germline lookup yields CDR1 SGHTA and CDR2 FQGNSA. CDR3 sequence (DNA): TGTGCCAGCAGCTTCGGACAAACTAGCACAGATACGCAGTATTTT. Encoded protein: CASSFGQTSTDTQYF.

The chain uses TRBV5-1 and TRBJ2-2; TRBD1 matches 8 bases. CDR3 length: 18 amino acids. Germline V CDR1 and CDR2: SGHRS, YFSETQ. V dropped 1 base and J dropped 1; count of bases not matched to a gene: 9. The CDR3 loop is CASSLYTGGHLNTGELFF. As DNA, the CDR3 is TGCGCCAGCAGCTTGTATACAGGGGGACACCTGAACACCGGGGAGCTGTTTTTT.

A few counts support this clone. This rearrangement joins TRBV5-1 to TRBJ1-2; the D is unclear. In germline, CDR1 is SGHRS, CDR2 YFSETQ. V dropped 1 base and J dropped 8 bases, with 12 bases sitting between them. The CDR3 runs to 13 residues. The CDR3 DNA follows: TGCGCCAGCAGCTTGAAGGGTCTTCACGGCTACACCTTC. Its translation is CASSLKGLHGYTF.

This clone showed up many times. V is TRBV5-1 and J is TRBJ1-3; D is perhaps TRBD1 (5 bases). Germline V gene data show CDR1 as SGHRS and CDR2 as YFSETQ. The CDR3 has 16 residues. The ends were cut back, 0 bases at V and 0 bases at J, with 10 bases in the middle. The CDR3 nucleotides read TGCGCCAGCAGCTTGGCCCCCGACAGCTCTGGAAACACCATATATTTT. Translating it yields CASSLAPDSSGNTIYF.

This clone was observed many times. This chain links TRBV19 with TRBJ1-5; D is ambiguous. Germline CDR1 and CDR2: LNHDA and SQIVND (reference sequence). CDR3 length: 13 residues. Between the trimmed V and J ends, which lost 4 bases and 4 bases, there was a span of 8 bases. DNA for the CDR3: TGTGCCAGTAGTAAGAGATGGAATCAGCCCCAGCATTTT. Translated, it gives CASSKRWNQPQHF.

The chain joins TRBV5-1 to TRBJ1-2, with a weak D call TRBD1 (5 bases). This CDR3 contains 15 residues. Trimming took off 4 bases at V and 4 bases at J, with 17 bases between the two ends. CDR1 and CDR2 from the germline V gene are SGHRS and YFSETQ. In DNA form, the CDR3 reads TGCGCCAGCAGCCCGCATGAGGGACCCACCTATGGCTACACCTTC. Its protein product is CASSPHEGPTYGYTF.

V is TRBV29-1 and J is TRBJ1-4, with D hard to call. Germline V CDR1 and CDR2: SQVTM, ANQGSEA. CDR3 length: 14 residues. Between the trimmed V and J ends, which lost 7 bases and 0 bases, there was a span of 12 bases. The CDR3 DNA reads as TGCAGCGCAACGGAGAAAACAACTAATGAAAAACTGTTTTTT. Translation gives CSATEKTTNEKLFF.

The V call is TRBV4-2, the J call TRBJ2-1; 9 nucleotides agree with TRBD2. Trimming cost V 1 base and J 9 bases; bases outside gene matches: 10. Germline CDR1 and CDR2: LGHNA and YNFKEQ. The CDR3 sequence is 16 residues long. The CDR3 sequence: CASSQVRGSGSFEQFF. In nucleotides, the CDR3 is TGTGCCAGCAGCCAAGTTCGAGGTAGCGGGAGCTTTGAGCAGTTCTTC.

In this sample, this clone turned up many times. In DNA form, the CDR3 reads TGTGCCAGCAGCTTTTTTGGGGCCAACGTCCTGACTTTC. This encodes CASSFFGANVLTF. V and J are TRBV7-3 and TRBJ2-6; D is undetermined. Looked up from germline, CDR1 is SGHTA and CDR2 is FQGTGA. The V gene lost 3 bases and the J gene lost 3 bases, with 3 bases spanning the gap. This CDR3 spans 13 amino acids. Based on the CDR3 plus reference TRBV7-3 and TRBJ2-6, the full variable domain is GAGVSQTPSNKVTEKGKYVELRCDPISGHTALYWYRQSLGQGPEFLIYFQGTGAADDSGLPNDRFFAVRPEGSVSTLKIQRTERGDSAVYLCASSFFGANVLTFGAGSRLTVL.

The J gene is TRBJ1-1, the V gene TRBV10-3; TRBD1 matches at 9 bases. CDR3 length equals 16 residues. Germline V gene sequence: CDR1 ENHRY, CDR2 SYGVKD. The J segment lost 3 bases and the V segment lost 6 bases, leaving 11 bases of the junction unmatched. CDR3 DNA sequence: TGTGCCATCAGGGACAGGGGATCGAGCGAGGACACTGAAGCTTTCTTT. It yields the protein CAIRDRGSSEDTEAFF.

V gene TRBV5-8 combines with J gene TRBJ1-4, with D possibly TRBD1 on 6 matching bases. This CDR3 has 16 residues. Trimming took off 1 base at V and 5 bases at J, with 15 bases between the two ends. CDR1 is SGHTS, CDR2 YDEGEE, per germline. The CDR3 region has the DNA TGTGCCAGCAGCTTGTACAGGGAAAGTAGGAATGAAAAACTGTTTTTT. The encoded protein is CASSLYRESRNEKLFF.

V usage is TRBV28 and J usage is TRBJ1-1, with TRBD1 matching 10 bases. The germline V gene has CDR1 MDHEN and CDR2 SYDVKM. This CDR3 is built from 14 residues. Unmatched junction bases numbered 7, after V lost 5 bases and J lost 7 bases. CDR3 nucleotides: TGTGCCAGCAGTGTGACAGGGGGCGGTGGTGAAGCTTTCTTT. This codes for CASSVTGGGGEAFF.

The V and J genes are TRBV29-1 and TRBJ2-6, with 9 bases matching TRBD1. Trimming took 7 bases from V and 1 from J; bases not matched to a gene: 11. Per the germline V gene, CDR1 is SQVTM and CDR2 is ANQGSEA. The CDR3 has 17 residues. CDR3 sequence reads: CSAGDRASISGANVLTF. The CDR3 DNA reads as TGCAGCGCCGGGGACAGGGCCTCCATTTCTGGGGCCAACGTCCTGACTTTC. Using reference TRBV29-1 and TRBJ2-6 for the parts outside the CDR3, the full variable domain is SAVISQKPSRDICQRGTSLTIQCQVDSQVTMMFWYRQQPGQSLTLIATANQGSEATYESGFVIDKFPISRPNLTFSTLTVSNMSPEDSSIYLCSAGDRASISGANVLTFGAGSRLTVL.

This clone has a handful of counts. V and J are TRBV6-5 and TRBJ1-2, with D possibly being TRBD1 (6 bases). V was clipped by 5 bases and J by 3 bases, with 10 bases between them. CDR3 length: 13 amino acids. Germline-derived CDR1 and CDR2 are MNHEY and SVGAGI. The CDR3 region is CASSPQGDYGYTF. For the CDR3, the DNA is TGTGCCAGCAGTCCACAGGGCGACTATGGCTACACCTTC.

The chain employs TRBV6-6 and TRBJ1-4, with D unclear. V was clipped by 2 bases and J by 7 bases, with 8 bases between them. Germline CDR1 reads MNHNY; CDR2 reads SVGAGI (reference sequence). There are 13 residues in the CDR3. Here the CDR3 DNA reads TGTGCCAGCAGTTACAGGGTTATTGAAAAACTGTTTTTT. Protein sequence: CASSYRVIEKLFF.